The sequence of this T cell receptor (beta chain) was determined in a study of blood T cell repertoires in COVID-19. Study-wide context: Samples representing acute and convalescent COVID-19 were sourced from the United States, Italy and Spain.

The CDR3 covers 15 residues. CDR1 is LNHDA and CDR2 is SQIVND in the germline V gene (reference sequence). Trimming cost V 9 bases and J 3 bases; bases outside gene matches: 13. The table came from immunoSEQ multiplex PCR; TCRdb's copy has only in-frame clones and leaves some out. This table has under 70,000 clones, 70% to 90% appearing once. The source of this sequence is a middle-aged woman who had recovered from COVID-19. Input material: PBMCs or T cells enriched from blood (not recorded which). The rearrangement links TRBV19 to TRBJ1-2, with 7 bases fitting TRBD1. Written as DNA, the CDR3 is TGTGCCAGCAAGAGTCCGGGACAGAGTGACTATGGCTACACCTTC. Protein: CASKSPGQSDYGYTF.